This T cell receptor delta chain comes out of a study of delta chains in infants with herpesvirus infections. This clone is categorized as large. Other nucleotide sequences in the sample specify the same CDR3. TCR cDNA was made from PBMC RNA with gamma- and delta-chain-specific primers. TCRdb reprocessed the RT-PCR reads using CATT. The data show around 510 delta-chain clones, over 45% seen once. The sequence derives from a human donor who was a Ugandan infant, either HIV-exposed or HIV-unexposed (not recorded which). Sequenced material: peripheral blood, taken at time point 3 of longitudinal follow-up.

The CDR3: CALGEPPVQFLGGGPSTAQLFF. The CDR3 DNA is TGTGCTCTTGGGGAACCGCCTGTCCAGTTCCTGGGTGGGGGACCCTCGACAGCACAACTCTTCTTT. This chain uses TRDV1 with TRDJ2, with 7 bases fitting TRDD3. After removal of 1 base from V and 4 bases from J, the junction contained 24 bases not matched to a gene. Germline CDR1 and CDR2: TSWWSYY and QGS. The CDR3 length is 22 residues.